This T cell receptor beta chain was retrieved from a study of control samples from healthy donors and cancer patients. Using immunoSEQ multiplex PCR, the repertoire was profiled, and TCRdb retains in-frame clones only, with some absent. The sample records over 85,000 clones, around 87% being singletons. The TCR originated in a woman aged 55-70 years with lung cancer. Sequenced sample: PBMCs.

CDR3 sequence (DNA): TGTGCCAGCAGTTACTCGAGAGGAAGCAATCAGCCCCAGCATTTT. Protein sequence: CASSYSRGSNQPQHF. The rearrangement uses TRBV6-2 or TRBV6-3 and TRBJ1-5; no reliable D call. The CDR3 runs 15 residues. The V and J ends lost 0 bases and 1 base respectively, with 7 bases between them. Germline CDR1 MNHEY, CDR2 SVGEGT.